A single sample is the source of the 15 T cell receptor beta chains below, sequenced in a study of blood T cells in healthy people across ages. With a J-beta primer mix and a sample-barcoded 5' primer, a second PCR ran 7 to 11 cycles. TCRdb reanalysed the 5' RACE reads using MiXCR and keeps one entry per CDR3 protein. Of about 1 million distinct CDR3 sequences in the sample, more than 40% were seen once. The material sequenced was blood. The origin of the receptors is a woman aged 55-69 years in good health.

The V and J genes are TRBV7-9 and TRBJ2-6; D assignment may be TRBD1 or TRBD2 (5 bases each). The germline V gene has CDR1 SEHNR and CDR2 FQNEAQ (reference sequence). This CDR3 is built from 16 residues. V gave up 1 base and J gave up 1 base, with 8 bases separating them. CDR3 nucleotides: TGTGCCAGCAGCTTAGGAGAGGGGTCTGGGGCCAACGTCCTGACTTTC. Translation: CASSLGEGSGANVLTF.

The CDR3 DNA is TGTGCCAGCAGCCATTTAACGTCCACCTCGGGCTACACCTTC. Protein sequence: CASSHLTSTSGYTF. The chain has TRBV3-1 and TRBJ1-2; no clear D. Per the germline V gene, CDR1 is LGHDT and CDR2 is YNNKEL (reference sequence). This CDR3 contains 14 residues. Trimming left V 3 bases short and J 8 bases short, with 16 bases between.

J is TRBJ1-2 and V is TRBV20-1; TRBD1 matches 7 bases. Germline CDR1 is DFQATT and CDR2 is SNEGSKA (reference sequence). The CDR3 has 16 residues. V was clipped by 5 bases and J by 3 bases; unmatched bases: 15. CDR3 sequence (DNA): TGCAGTGCTGGGGGACAGCGAAACTTCCTTTACTATGGCTACACCTTC. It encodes CSAGGQRNFLYYGYTF.

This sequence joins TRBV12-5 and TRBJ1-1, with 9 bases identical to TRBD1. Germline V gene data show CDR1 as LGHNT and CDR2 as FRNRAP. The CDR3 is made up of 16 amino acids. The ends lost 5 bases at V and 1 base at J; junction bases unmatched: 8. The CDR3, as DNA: TGTGCTAGTGGTGCTCCGGGACAGGGAAAGAACACTGAAGCTTTCTTT. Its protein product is CASGAPGQGKNTEAFF.

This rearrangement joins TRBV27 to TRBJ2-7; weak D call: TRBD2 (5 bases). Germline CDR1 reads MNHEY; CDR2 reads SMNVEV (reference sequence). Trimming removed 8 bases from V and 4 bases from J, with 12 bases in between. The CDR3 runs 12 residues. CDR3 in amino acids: CASVNTSYEQYF. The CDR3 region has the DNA TGTGCCAGCGTAAATACTAGTTACGAGCAGTACTTC.

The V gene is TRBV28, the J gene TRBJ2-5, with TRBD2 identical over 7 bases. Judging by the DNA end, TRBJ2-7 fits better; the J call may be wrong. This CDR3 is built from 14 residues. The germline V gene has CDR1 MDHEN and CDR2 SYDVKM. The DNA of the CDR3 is TGTGCCAGCAAGTGGGGCGGGAGAGGCAACGAGCAGTACTTC. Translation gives CASKWGGRGNEQYF.

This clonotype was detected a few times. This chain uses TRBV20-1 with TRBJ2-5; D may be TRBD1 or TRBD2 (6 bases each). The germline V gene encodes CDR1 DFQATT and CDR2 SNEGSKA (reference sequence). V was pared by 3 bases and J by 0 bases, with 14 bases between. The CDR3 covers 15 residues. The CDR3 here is CSASGSQGYQETQYF. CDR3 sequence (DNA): TGCAGTGCTAGCGGGAGTCAGGGGTACCAAGAGACCCAGTACTTC.

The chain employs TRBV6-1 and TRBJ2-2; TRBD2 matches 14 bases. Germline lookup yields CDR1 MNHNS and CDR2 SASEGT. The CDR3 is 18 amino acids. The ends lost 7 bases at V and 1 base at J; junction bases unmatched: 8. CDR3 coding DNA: TGTGCCAGCACCTCAACGGGGACTAGCGGGAGGAACACCGGGGAGCTGTTTTTT. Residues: CASTSTGTSGRNTGELFF.

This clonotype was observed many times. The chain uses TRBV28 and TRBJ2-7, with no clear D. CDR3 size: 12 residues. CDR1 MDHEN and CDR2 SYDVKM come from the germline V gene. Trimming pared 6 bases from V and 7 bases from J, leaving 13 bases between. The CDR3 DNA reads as TGTGCCAGCAGCCGCGGTGGCTGGGAGCAGTACTTC. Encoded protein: CASSRGGWEQYF.

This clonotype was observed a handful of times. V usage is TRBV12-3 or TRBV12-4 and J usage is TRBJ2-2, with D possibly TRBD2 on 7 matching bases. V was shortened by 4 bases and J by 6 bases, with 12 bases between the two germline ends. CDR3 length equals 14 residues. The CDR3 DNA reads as TGTGCCAGCAGTTGGGGGGGGCCCGCCGGGGAGCTGTTTTTT. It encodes CASSWGGPAGELFF.

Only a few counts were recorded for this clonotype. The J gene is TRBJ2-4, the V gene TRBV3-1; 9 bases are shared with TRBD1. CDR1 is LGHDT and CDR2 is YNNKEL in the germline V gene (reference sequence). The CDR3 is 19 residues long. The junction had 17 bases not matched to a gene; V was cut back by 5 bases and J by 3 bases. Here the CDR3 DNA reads TGTGCCAGCAGCACTACCAACCCAACAGGGGGCTGGGGCAAAAACATTCAGTACTTC. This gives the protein CASSTTNPTGGWGKNIQYF.

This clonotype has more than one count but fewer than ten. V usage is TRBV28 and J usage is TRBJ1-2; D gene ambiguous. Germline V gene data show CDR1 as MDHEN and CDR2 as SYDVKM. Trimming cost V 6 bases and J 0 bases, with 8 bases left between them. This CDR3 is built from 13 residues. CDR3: CASRSRSNYGYTF. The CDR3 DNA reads TGTGCCAGCAGGTCCAGATCTAACTATGGCTACACCTTC.

The DNA for the CDR3 is TGTGCCAGCAGCCAAGTAGGGACCTTAGAGGATGAGCAGTTCTTC. Amino acid sequence: CASSQVGTLEDEQFF. The chain joins TRBV4-2 to TRBJ2-1; D is tentatively TRBD1 or TRBD2 (5 bases each). Germline V gene sequence: CDR1 LGHNA, CDR2 YNFKEQ. This CDR3 has 15 residues. V gave up 1 base and J gave up 8 bases, with 15 bases separating them.

The DNA for the CDR3 is TGTGCCAGCAGCTACCTACTGACAGGGGCGGATGAAAAACTGTTTTTT. Protein sequence: CASSYLLTGADEKLFF. This chain connects TRBV7-9 to TRBJ1-4; 8 positions agree with TRBD1. CDR3 length: 16 amino acids. Trimming took 4 bases from V and 6 from J; bases not matched to a gene: 10. From germline, CDR1 is SEHNR and CDR2 FQNEAQ (reference sequence).

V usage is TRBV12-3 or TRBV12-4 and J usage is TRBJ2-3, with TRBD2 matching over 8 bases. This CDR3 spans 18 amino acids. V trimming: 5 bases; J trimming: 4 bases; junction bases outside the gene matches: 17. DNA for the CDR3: TGTGCCAGCAGTCCTTACAACCCAATAAGCGGGAGCTCAGATACGCAGTATTTT. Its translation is CASSPYNPISGSSDTQYF.